Below, 5 T cell receptor beta chains from the same sample are listed, as sequenced in a study of beta chain features in type 1 diabetes. TCRB transcripts that were expressed got sequenced, as all of the isolated RNA had been reverse transcribed. Profiling relied on immunoSEQ multiplex PCR, and the TCRdb table lists in-frame clones only, not all of them. The profile shows 390,000 or so clones, 14% of them singletons. The sequenced material came from naive CD4+ T cells from blood. These receptors all come from a young man in good health.

This clone has a handful of counts. The chain links TRBV13 to TRBJ2-5; possible D gene TRBD2, 6 bases. Per the germline V gene, CDR1 is PRHDT and CDR2 is FYEKMQ (reference sequence). V shed 2 bases and J shed 3 bases, with 7 bases lying between them. The CDR3 totals 13 residues. The CDR3 is CASSLRGKETQYF. CDR3 sequence (DNA): TGTGCCAGCAGCTTACGCGGGAAAGAGACCCAGTACTTC.

The chain couples TRBV27 to TRBJ1-1; D possibly corresponds to TRBD1 (5 bases). The CDR3 is made up of 13 amino acids. Trimming removed 8 bases at V and 6 bases at J, with 16 bases between. The germline V gene encodes CDR1 MNHEY and CDR2 SMNVEV (reference sequence). The CDR3 here is CASRDPGRSEAFF. CDR3 bases: TGTGCCAGCCGGGACCCCGGCAGGTCTGAAGCTTTCTTT.

The chain uses TRBV7-2 and TRBJ1-2; D gene ambiguous. V was cut by 2 bases and J by 9 bases, with 7 bases left in between. The CDR3 covers 11 residues. Looked up from germline, CDR1 is SGHTA and CDR2 is FQGNSA. CDR3 nucleotide sequence: TGTGCCAGCAGCTTATCGTGGCGCTACACCTTC. This gives the protein CASSLSWRYTF.

This chain connects TRBV5-1 to TRBJ1-6; 7 nucleotides agree with TRBD1. V gave up 4 bases and J gave up 10 bases; unmatched junction bases: 11. In germline, CDR1 is SGHRS, CDR2 YFSETQ. The CDR3 length is 15 residues. The CDR3 region has the DNA TGCGCCAGCAGCCGGCTCGACAGGGCAGGGTCACCCCTCCACTTT. Translating it yields CASSRLDRAGSPLHF.

This clone occurred a few times. The chain has TRBV7-9 and TRBJ2-2, with 7 bases aligning to TRBD1. Trimming cost V 1 base and J 7 bases; bases outside gene matches: 3. Germline V gives CDR1 SEHNR, CDR2 FQNEAQ (reference sequence). This CDR3 region has 14 residues. CDR3 nucleotides: TGTGCCAGCAGCTTAGTACAGGGGAACGGGGAGCTGTTTTTT. This sequence encodes CASSLVQGNGELFF. The full variable domain, its missing parts supplied by reference TRBV7-9 and TRBJ2-2, is DTGVSQNPRHKITKRGQNVTFRCDPISEHNRLYWYRQTLGQGPEFLTYFQNEAQLEKSRLLSDRFSAERPKGSFSTLEIQRTEQGDSAMYLCASSLVQGNGELFFGEGSRLTVL.